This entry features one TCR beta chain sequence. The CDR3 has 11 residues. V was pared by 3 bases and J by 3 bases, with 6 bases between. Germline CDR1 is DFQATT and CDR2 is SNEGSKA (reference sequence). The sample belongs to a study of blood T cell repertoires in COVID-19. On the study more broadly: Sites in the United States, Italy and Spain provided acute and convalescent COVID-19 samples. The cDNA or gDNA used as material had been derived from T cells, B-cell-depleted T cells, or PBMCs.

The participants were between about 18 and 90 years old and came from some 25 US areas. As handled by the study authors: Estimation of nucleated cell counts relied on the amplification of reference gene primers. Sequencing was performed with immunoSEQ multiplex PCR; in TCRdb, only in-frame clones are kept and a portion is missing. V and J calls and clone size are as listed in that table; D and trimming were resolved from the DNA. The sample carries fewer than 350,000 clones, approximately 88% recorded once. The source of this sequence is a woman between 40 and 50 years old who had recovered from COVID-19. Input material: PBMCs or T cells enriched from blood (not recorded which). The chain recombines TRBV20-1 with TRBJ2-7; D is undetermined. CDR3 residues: CSARTFYEQYF. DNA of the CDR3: TGCAGTGCTAGGACTTTCTACGAGCAGTACTTC.